This entry lists 10 T cell receptor beta chains sequenced from one sample in a study of blood T cells in healthy people across ages (dated by TCRdb to between 2014 and 2016). Library prep was done by 5' RACE. For sequencing, an Illumina HiSeq 2500 was employed. The second PCR ran for roughly 6 to 11 cycles and used a J-beta primer mix along with a sample-barcoded 5' primer. TCRdb passed the public sequencing reads through fastp at Q25 and MiXCR, retaining productive beta sequences. CDR3 protein sequences are deduplicated, and each keeps its most common genes and DNA. The sample yields roughly 900,000 distinct CDR3 sequences; 40% to 60% were counted once. The top ten constitute around 15% of the sample. The sequenced sample consisted of blood. The receptors stem from a man aged 25 to 45 in good health.

This clonotype has more than one count but fewer than ten. This chain joins TRBV7-8 and TRBJ2-3; TRBD2 agrees at 7 bases. After removal of 8 bases from V and 0 bases from J, the junction contained 8 bases not matched to a gene. This CDR3 has 15 residues. Germline V gene lookup returns CDR1 SGHVS and CDR2 FQNEAQ. CDR3 region: CASSAAGPSTDTQYF. The DNA of the CDR3 is TGTGCCAGCTCAGCAGCGGGGCCTAGCACAGATACGCAGTATTTT.

The table lists this clonotype with a count of one. J is TRBJ1-5 and V is TRBV6-1; no definite D call. The CDR3 length is 15 residues. With 1 base removed from V and 5 bases from J, the gap between germline ends came to 12 bases. CDR1 and CDR2 (germline): MNHNS, SASEGT. The CDR3 reads CASSEEFLVDQPQHF. The CDR3, as DNA: TGTGCCAGCAGTGAAGAGTTTCTGGTTGATCAGCCCCAGCATTTT.

The chain employs TRBV30 and TRBJ2-6; tentative D call: TRBD1 (5 bases). The CDR3 loop spans 16 amino acids. Germline lookup yields CDR1 GTSNPN and CDR2 SVGIG (reference sequence). Trimming took off 4 bases at V and 0 bases at J, with 13 bases between the two ends. CDR3 sequence: CAWTDKMYSGANVLTF. The CDR3 region has the DNA TGTGCCTGGACGGACAAGATGTACTCTGGGGCCAACGTCCTGACTTTC.

This clonotype was seen once. Relative to the germline gene, one junction end is altered; a read error may explain this. This rearrangement joins TRBV29-1 to TRBJ2-6; 9 bases agree with TRBD1. Germline CDR1 and CDR2: SQVTM and ANQGSEA. The CDR3 is 15 amino acids. In DNA, the CDR3 is TGCAGCGTTCAGACAGGGGGTTCTGGGGCCAACGTCTTGACTTTC. It yields the protein CSVQTGGSGANVLTF.

The V and J genes are TRBV29-1 and TRBJ2-2, with TRBD2 as a possible D gene (7 bases). This CDR3 has 16 residues. Germline loops: CDR1 SQVTM, CDR2 ANQGSEA. V was clipped by 7 bases and J by 4 bases, with 22 bases between them. CDR3 loop: CSAPAGTTSATGELFF. The DNA for the CDR3 is TGCAGCGCCCCGGCCGGGACAACTAGCGCCACCGGGGAGCTGTTTTTT.

The chain combines TRBV4-3 with TRBJ2-7; the D gene is possibly TRBD2 (5 bases). Germline V gene data show CDR1 as LGHNA and CDR2 as YSLEER. Trimming removed 4 bases from V and 5 bases from J, with 15 bases in between. The CDR3 sequence is 14 residues long. Here the CDR3 DNA reads TGCGCCAGCAGCCGAAACAAAGGAGGTCACGAGCAGTACTTC. It codes for CASSRNKGGHEQYF.

The chain recombines TRBV20-1 with TRBJ1-5; TRBD1 aligns across 10 bases. The CDR3 length is 16 residues. Trimming took 6 bases from V and 0 from J; bases not matched to a gene: 8. CDR1 and CDR2 (germline): DFQATT, SNEGSKA (reference sequence). The CDR3 coding sequence is TGCAGTGCCCGGACAGGGGGGAAACTTAGCAATCAGCCCCAGCATTTT. This sequence encodes CSARTGGKLSNQPQHF.

The sample holds a few counts of this clonotype. This chain links TRBV5-1 with TRBJ1-4, with 8 bases matching TRBD1. After removal of 0 bases from V and 3 bases from J, the junction contained 4 bases not matched to a gene. The germline V gene encodes CDR1 SGHRS and CDR2 YFSETQ. The CDR3 spans 16 residues. The CDR3 protein is CASSLGQGAANEKLFF. Here the CDR3 DNA reads TGCGCCAGCAGCTTGGGTCAGGGGGCAGCTAATGAAAAACTGTTTTTT.

This clonotype was seen ten or more times. CDR3 protein: CASSLGGGGFREQYF. Written as DNA, the CDR3 is TGTGCCAGCAGTTTAGGAGGTGGAGGGTTTAGGGAGCAGTACTTC. The chain has TRBV28 and TRBJ2-7; D is perhaps TRBD2 (6 bases). V lost 2 bases and J lost 7, with 18 bases in between. The CDR3 loop spans 15 amino acids. From germline, CDR1 is MDHEN and CDR2 SYDVKM.

The V gene is TRBV10-3, the J gene TRBJ1-4; TRBD1 might be the D (5 bases). V dropped 0 bases and J dropped 8 bases, with 10 bases sitting between them. This CDR3 has 14 amino acids. The germline V gene has CDR1 ENHRY and CDR2 SYGVKD. Written as DNA, the CDR3 is TGTGCCATCAGTGAGTCGGGGGGTGACGAAAAACTGTTTTTT. Translation gives CAISESGGDEKLFF.